Below, 18 T cell receptor beta chains from the same sample are listed, as sequenced in a study of shared clonotypes between healthy human individuals. This table comes from immunoSEQ multiplex PCR, and its TCRdb copy is limited to in-frame clones, with some not included. The sample shows 900,000 to 1,200,000 clones, 75% to 85% of them seen only once. Sequencing was performed on memory CD4+ T cells from PBMCs. The subset denotes: CD45RA-negative fraction. The receptor set was obtained from a man younger than 35 in good health. Some clones in this sample may be carry-over from other donors' samples.

V gene TRBV18 combines with J gene TRBJ2-7; 8 bases fit TRBD1. From germline, CDR1 is KGHSH and CDR2 LQKENI. This CDR3 has 14 residues. J was trimmed by 2 bases and V by 3 bases; bases with no gene match: 3. CDR3 nucleotides: TGTGCCAGCTCACCGATGACAGGGGCCTACGAGCAGTACTTC. This gives the protein CASSPMTGAYEQYF.

The rearrangement uses TRBV30 and TRBJ2-1; 9 nucleotides match TRBD2. This CDR3 region has 14 residues. Germline lookup yields CDR1 GTSNPN and CDR2 SVGIG (reference sequence). With 5 bases clipped from V and 5 bases from J, the junction kept 7 bases outside the gene matches. The CDR3 sequence: CAWHGLARDNEQFF. CDR3 bases: TGTGCCTGGCACGGACTAGCGAGGGACAATGAGCAGTTCTTC.

The chain couples TRBV15 to TRBJ2-5, with unresolved D. This CDR3 contains 14 residues. Germline V gives CDR1 LNHNV, CDR2 YYDKDF (reference sequence). V lost 0 bases, J lost 1 base, and 6 bases lay in between. The CDR3 loop is CATSRDLRQETQYF. The CDR3 nucleotides read TGTGCCACCAGCAGAGATCTCCGCCAAGAGACCCAGTACTTC.

On this clone itself: The likely explanation is a read error, given a far larger clone one base away. The DNA of the CDR3 is TGTACCAGCAGCTTGGGACTAGCCCAAGAGACCCAGTACTTC. Protein sequence: CTSSLGLAQETQYF. The genes are TRBV7-9 and TRBJ2-5, with 9 positions matching TRBD2. Germline V gene data show CDR1 as SEHNR and CDR2 as FQNEAQ (reference sequence). The CDR3 is made up of 14 amino acids.

The chain employs TRBV5-4 and TRBJ1-1, with 9 bases lining up with TRBD1. The CDR3 has 20 residues. The V and J ends lost 1 base and 2 bases, in that order; junction bases with no gene match: 18. Germline V CDR1 and CDR2: SGHNT, YYREEE (reference sequence). CDR3: CASSLRDRAREGWINTEAFF. CDR3 coding DNA: TGTGCCAGCAGCTTGCGGGACAGGGCGCGGGAGGGATGGATAAACACTGAAGCTTTCTTT. The whole variable domain, filled in from reference TRBV5-4 and TRBJ1-1, reads ETGVTQSPTHLIKTRGQQVTLRCSSQSGHNTVSWYQQALGQGPQFIFQYYREEENGRGNFPPRFSGLQFPNYSSELNVNALELDDSALYLCASSLRDRAREGWINTEAFFGQGTRLTVV.

This clone was detected once. One junction end does not reproduce the germline sequence, and a read error may be involved. This chain connects TRBV7-2 to TRBJ2-5; D gene ambiguous. The germline V gene has CDR1 SGHTA and CDR2 FQGNSA. The length of the CDR3 is 13 residues. The CDR3 here is CASRYTPEEIQYF. In nucleotides, the CDR3 is TGTGCCAGCAGGTATACACCCGAAGAGATCCAGTACTTC.

This rearrangement joins TRBV6-6 to TRBJ1-5, with TRBD1 matching over 7 bases. CDR3 length equals 15 residues. Germline CDR1 reads MNHNY; CDR2 reads SVGAGI (reference sequence). Trimming cost V 6 bases and J 5 bases; bases outside gene matches: 10. The CDR3 loop is CASREGQAGHQPQHF. DNA for the CDR3: TGTGCCAGCAGGGAAGGACAGGCGGGTCATCAGCCCCAGCATTTT.

This clone appeared many times. Other nucleotide sequences in the sample specify the same CDR3. V and J are TRBV27 and TRBJ1-2, with unresolved D. V was pared by 3 bases and J by 2 bases, with 7 bases between. This CDR3 contains 13 residues. The germline V gene has CDR1 MNHEY and CDR2 SMNVEV (reference sequence). This CDR3 reads CASSFRANYGYTF. CDR3 coding DNA: TGTGCCAGCAGTTTTAGAGCAAACTATGGCTACACCTTC.

This chain uses TRBV28 with TRBJ2-1; D tentatively fits TRBD1 or TRBD2 (6 bases each). This CDR3 is 15 amino acids long. Germline CDR1 reads MDHEN; CDR2 reads SYDVKM. Trimming removed 8 bases from V and 1 base from J, with 15 bases in between. CDR3 residues: CASLKGGQSYNEQFF. Here the CDR3 DNA reads TGTGCCAGCCTAAAGGGAGGACAGTCCTACAATGAGCAGTTCTTC.

This chain uses TRBV7-2 with TRBJ2-2; 9 bases are shared with TRBD1. Germline V gene lookup returns CDR1 SGHTA and CDR2 FQGNSA. The CDR3 runs 14 residues. V lost 10 bases, J lost 3 bases, and 6 bases stayed unmatched. For the CDR3, the DNA is TGTGCCACCGCCGACAGGGGGGACACCGGGGAGCTGTTTTTT. Protein sequence: CATADRGDTGELFF.

In this sample, this clone turned up once. The rearrangement uses TRBV7-2 and TRBJ2-1, with TRBD2 as a possible D gene (6 bases). V gave up 2 bases and J gave up 0 bases, with 11 bases separating them. There are 16 residues in the CDR3. Germline values: CDR1 SGHTA, CDR2 FQGNSA. For the CDR3, the DNA is TGTGCCAGCAGCTTATCCTTAGCGGCCTCCTACAATGAGCAGTTCTTC. This codes for CASSLSLAASYNEQFF.

This clone was recorded a few times. The chain is built from TRBV4-1 and TRBJ2-3; 9 positions agree with TRBD2. J gave up 4 bases and V 0 bases, and 8 bases lay outside the gene matches. The CDR3 loop spans 17 amino acids. The germline V gene has CDR1 MGHRA and CDR2 YSYEKL. This CDR3 reads CASSQDPSGIGSDTQYF. For the CDR3, the DNA is TGCGCCAGCAGCCAAGACCCTAGCGGGATTGGCTCAGATACGCAGTATTTT.

The chain joins TRBV4-3 to TRBJ2-3, with D possibly matching TRBD1 (6 bases). The germline V gene encodes CDR1 LGHNA and CDR2 YSLEER. CDR3 size: 17 residues. Trimming removed 1 base at V and 1 base at J, with 15 bases between. As DNA, the CDR3 is TGCGCCAGCAGCCAAGCTTCTGGTGACAGGCGCACAGATACGCAGTATTTT. It yields the protein CASSQASGDRRTDTQYF.

This sequence joins TRBV29-1 and TRBJ1-2; the D gene is possibly TRBD1 (5 bases). Per the germline V gene, CDR1 is SQVTM and CDR2 is ANQGSEA. This CDR3 region has 12 residues. Trimming took 3 bases from V and 6 from J, leaving 11 bases between them. This CDR3 reads CSVENRTNGYTF. CDR3 nucleotide sequence: TGCAGCGTTGAGAACAGGACCAATGGCTACACCTTC.

This clone was seen only once. This chain connects TRBV5-8 to TRBJ2-2; TRBD1 matches 7 bases. V lost 5 bases and J lost 0; bases outside the gene matches: 7. This CDR3 has 16 residues. CDR1 is SGHTS, CDR2 YDEGEE, per germline. The CDR3 protein is CASRFSTGSNTGELFF. Here the CDR3 DNA reads TGTGCCAGCAGGTTCTCGACAGGGTCGAACACCGGGGAGCTGTTTTTT.

The rearrangement links TRBV28 to TRBJ2-1, with 8 nucleotides matching TRBD2. Germline V CDR1 and CDR2: MDHEN, SYDVKM. The J segment lost 3 bases and the V segment lost 6 bases, leaving 4 bases of the junction unmatched. This CDR3 is built from 14 residues. The CDR3: CASSRLAFYNEQFF. The CDR3 nucleotides read TGTGCCAGCAGCCGACTAGCGTTCTACAATGAGCAGTTCTTC.

The chain joins TRBV5-1 to TRBJ2-4; a weak D match, TRBD1 (5 bases). V was cut by 2 bases and J by 1 base, with 7 bases left in between. The CDR3 consists of 14 residues. Germline values: CDR1 SGHRS, CDR2 YFSETQ. CDR3 amino acids: CASSFPGAKNIQYF. In DNA form, the CDR3 reads TGCGCCAGCAGCTTCCCAGGGGCCAAAAACATTCAGTACTTC.

The V call is TRBV27, the J call TRBJ2-1, with no clear D. Germline V gene lookup returns CDR1 MNHEY and CDR2 SMNVEV (reference sequence). V gave up 3 bases and J gave up 0 bases, with 15 bases separating them. The CDR3 runs 17 residues. This CDR3 reads CASSFRARMSSYNEQFF. In nucleotides, the CDR3 is TGTGCCAGCAGTTTTCGGGCCCGAATGAGCTCCTACAATGAGCAGTTCTTC.